This TCR beta chain emerged from a study of cytomegalovirus exposure and HLA in healthy donors (dated by TCRdb to the late 2010s). General notes on the study: According to an earlier analysis of 550 to 750 of the donors, roughly 180 million T cells yielded over 100 million unique TCR beta sequences and around 280 Gb of sequence data. Besides the first cohort of approximately 670 subjects, a separate validation cohort made up of over 95 different subjects was used. An early release covering approximately 600 HLA-typed donors comprised approximately 290 gigabases of sequencing data and tens of millions of unique TCR sequences. In an earlier analysis of 500 to 650 of the donors, high-throughput TCR beta sequencing was used to judge whether each TCR beta V gene segment behaved as functional or pseudogenic. HLA typing covered class I and class II loci at four-digit resolution. The study aimed to test whether cataloging public T cell receptors could reveal signatures of past pathogen exposure. Among around 400 genotyped donors of the cohort, an average of around 240,000 unique TCR beta nucleotide sequences were sequenced per donor, roughly a sixth of them non-productive. A later analysis re-examined previously published TCR beta repertoires from more than 550 donors and added high-resolution HLA genotyping to investigate patterns of TCR occurrence. Typing coverage varied by locus: 629-630 donors for A, B, C, DRB1 and DQB1; approximately 560 for DQA1; over 600 for DPA1; around 490 for DPB1. Alongside the repertoire data, information on donor age, sex, ethnicity and CMV serostatus was compiled. To predict cytomegalovirus infection status, the study brought together high-throughput TCR immunosequencing, statistical association of individual TCRs with disease status, and machine learning. Four or five DR-DQ haplotypes were treated as single units for association and clustering because of strong linkage in the cohort. In the later analysis, no new phenotypic data were used to find candidate immune exposures; instead, reliance was placed on TCR beta sequences and their occurrence across donors. Of the approximately 400 genotyped donors, 65% to 90% fell in the genetic ancestry cluster associated with self-reported Caucasian donors. The study used immunosequencing to profile the T cell repertoires of under 700 subjects and linked those repertoires to cytomegalovirus serostatus. Genome-wide SNP genotypes for about 60% of the 666 donors were used in a later genetic analysis, which treated that subset as a discovery cohort. All discovery cohort repertoires had been generated using a single sequencing platform. Broader findings and caveats from the paper: The cohort was sequenced for TCR beta chains only, and without alpha or paired-chain data the features that could be detected were limited. Strong co-occurrence of HLA alleles, especially DR and DQ, made assigning TCR associations to individual alleles difficult. Because HLA typing was missing for some donors at each locus, association tests included only the typed subset. Because counts were too low, around 17 rarely observed V segments, including chromosome 9 orphons, were left out of the earlier analysis of 587 of the donors. A later analysis reported that several top co-occurrence clusters appeared linked to parvovirus B19, influenza, CMV and Epstein-Barr virus. In vitro tests confirmed that three of the cytomegalovirus-associated TCR beta chains recognize cytomegalovirus antigens. A later analysis associated approximately 17,000 TCR beta sequences with specific HLA alleles at a false discovery rate of 0.05. Because the 87-base-pair reads could not distinguish some IMGT-functional V segments, including TRBV6-2 and TRBV6-3, those segments were excluded. A cluster of highly shared sequence variants was judged likely to be a technical artifact of the sequencing pipeline. In both the original and validation cohorts, the classifier was reported to diagnose cytomegalovirus status with high specificity and sensitivity. In a later analysis, TCR association rates were found to vary across HLA loci, with the most associated TCRs seen for DRB1 alleles and the fewest for HLA-C alleles. Roughly uniform sequencing depth across donors was assumed in presence/absence analyses, although this assumption may not hold. Linkage disequilibrium might explain the correlated functional status among segregating V segments, but an unknown experimental factor could not be excluded. In an earlier analysis of 587 of the donors, most TCR beta V segments were observed in productive rearrangements about 87% or about 30% of the time, broadly matching IMGT annotations. A later genetic analysis reported fewer N-insertions in productive TCRs among donors in an Asian-associated ancestry cluster than the approximately 670-donor mean. In a later analysis, most CMV-associated TCR beta chains were found to appear HLA-restricted, with HLA associations seemingly driven largely by CMV exposure. A further reported finding was that TCR beta sequences accurately predicted the HLA-A and HLA-B alleles for most subjects in the first cohort. An association between a missense DCLRE1C variant and V-gene and J-gene trimming of TCR beta chains was found in a later genetic analysis and replicated in an independent cohort. The study listed 164 TCR beta chains as associated with cytomegalovirus. In a later analysis, HLA-associated TCR beta chains were found to be more clonally expanded and to have lower generation probabilities than equally common non-associated chains. CMV serostatus was the only immune exposure information available for the cohort. Across donors, most TCR sequences were observed very rarely, whereas some public TCRs were present in many individuals. The authors suggested that the approach could potentially be generalized to other disease states and immunological phenotypes.

This clone was observed once. Its antigen is still unknown. Base qualities are not provided; no much larger clone lies one nucleotide away. The library was prepared using the immunoSEQ multiplex PCR assay. A mixture of 60 forward primers for TCR Vbeta segments and 13 reverse primers for TCR Jbeta segments was used in the multiplex PCR. A multiplex PCR assay on genomic DNA amplified the CDR3 region of rearranged TCR beta genes. The Illumina HiSeq System was used to sequence the amplified TCR beta libraries as 87-base-pair reads. From the authors' description of their analysis: A later analysis tallied 70 million to 100 million unique TCR beta chains across the 666 repertoires, and roughly 11 million of those chains were shared by two or more donors. Raw reads were error-corrected and collapsed into unique sequences by a nearest-neighbor algorithm in which closely related sequences were merged to remove PCR and sequencing errors. To assign V, D and J gene segments, CDR3 sequences were aligned to IMGT reference sequences. For a sequence to be retained, at least a six-nucleotide match to both a V gene segment and a J gene segment was required. A rearrangement was called productive if the CDR3 had no stop codons and remained in frame with V and J, and every other rearrangement was called non-productive. CDR3 was defined according to IMGT convention as the region running from the second conserved V-encoded cysteine to the conserved J-encoded phenylalanine. The earlier analysis of 500 to 750 of the donors excluded any sequence lacking an unambiguous match to a single V gene segment. An earlier analysis of approximately 590 of the donors called V segments functional above 56.7% productive rearrangements and segregating when the between-donor standard deviation exceeded 5%. A statistical classification framework was built to diagnose cytomegalovirus status from the catalog of TCR beta chain sequences. In a later analysis, TCR nucleotide sequences were compared against IMGT/GENE-DB human TR gene sequences so that V and J genes could be assigned. In a later analysis, CDR3 sequences and most-parsimonious VDJ recombination scenarios were assigned using the TCRdist pipeline. A later analysis defined each TCR beta chain by its CDR3 amino acid sequence plus V-gene family, and excluded reads lacking a unique V-gene family. A later analysis removed 592 highly shared, low-generation-probability nucleotide sequences to deal with suspected cross-contamination and a sequencing artifact. For each public chain, a later analysis derived a clonal expansion index from normalized ranks of inferred template counts within each repertoire. In a later analysis, generation probabilities were computed with a VDJ recombination model fitted to out-of-frame rearrangements, and the resulting probabilities were checked against IGoR. In a later analysis, hypergeometric tests were used to score TCR-TCR, TCR-HLA and TCR-CMV co-occurrence, with a repertoire-size bias correction applied to TCR pairs. In a later analysis, false discovery rates were estimated by permuting HLA or CMV assignments 20 times. In a later analysis, co-occurring TCRs were grouped using DBSCAN, and TCRdist sequence similarity was added for clustering within HLA-allele-positive subsets. Repertoires with fewer than 30,000 or more than 120,000 public chains, plus five repertoires with anomalous nucleotide sharing, were excluded from co-occurrence clustering. TCRdb holds this immuneACCESS table with in-frame rearrangements only. Some clones are missing; in checked studies, unresolved V genes explain under half, and the rest has no known cause. The V and J calls and clone size come from that table; D and trimming were worked out from the DNA. The sample table lists 150,000 to 200,000 clones, approximately 79% of them with a count of one. Of the sample, under 0.75% falls within the top ten clones.

The cohort consisted of hundreds of healthy bone marrow donors. All cohort members were sampled while nominally healthy, although unrecorded immune exposures were likely present. The donor was CMV seronegative and belonged to the group of approximately 320 seronegative cohort members. A peripheral blood sample was provided by each donor, and peripheral blood mononuclear cells were used for TCR beta sequencing. Genomic DNA extraction from the blood cell samples was performed with the Qiagen DNeasy Blood Extraction Kit. CDR1 and CDR2 are read off the germline V gene as SGHTA and FQGNSA. The germline V end is reduced by 2 bases and the J end by 6 bases; junction bases left unmatched: 5. From the cysteine up to the phenylalanine, the CDR3 has a length of 16 residues. Left in the record is the CDR3 DNA by itself, 48 bases read in frame from the first base.

The chain links TRBV7-2 with TRBJ2-3; a stretch of 13 junction bases matches TRBD2. The TCR originated in a woman aged 40-49 years in good health and CMV-seronegative. The specimen was PBMCs. The base sequence is TGTGCCAGCAGCTTACCGGGACTAGCGGGACCCGATACGCAGTATTTT. Translated, it reads CASSLPGLAGPDTQYF. Here the CDR3 is joined to the reference TRBV7-2 and TRBJ2-3 genes, and the full variable domain is: GAGVSQSPSNKVTEKGKDVELRCDPISGHTALYWYRQSLGQGLEFLIYFQGNSAPDKSGLPSDRFSAERTGGSVSTLTIQRTQQEDSAVYLCASSLPGLAGPDTQYFGPGTRLTVL.